This T cell receptor beta chain appears in the sequencing data of a study of T-cell memory formation after mild COVID-19. Points on this clonotype: What it binds is unknown.

Overall study findings and caveats: Largely, contracting CD4+ clones fell within CM and EM, and contracting CD8+ clones within EMRA. Contracting clones from day 15 to 85 had balanced CD4/CD8; later expanders favoured CD4+.

TCRdb redid the calling of the 5' RACE reads with MiXCR, one entry per CDR3 protein. The sample records 89,000 or so distinct CDR3 sequences, 9.5% to 15% being singletons. Trimming left V 4 bases short and J 6 bases short, with 9 bases between. The CDR3 consists of 13 residues. CDR1 is SGHAT and CDR2 is FQNNGV in the germline V gene. The chain carries TRBV11-2 and TRBJ2-2; weak D call: TRBD1 (5 bases). This TCR derives from a young man who had mild COVID-19 (a few samples of this study predate the infection). Cell type and time point are not known. Sequencing used PBMCs or a T cell subset sorted from them (not recorded which). The CDR3 DNA reads TGTGCCAGCAGCTCTGGACATCCCGGGGAGCTGTTTTTT. Protein product: CASSSGHPGELFF.